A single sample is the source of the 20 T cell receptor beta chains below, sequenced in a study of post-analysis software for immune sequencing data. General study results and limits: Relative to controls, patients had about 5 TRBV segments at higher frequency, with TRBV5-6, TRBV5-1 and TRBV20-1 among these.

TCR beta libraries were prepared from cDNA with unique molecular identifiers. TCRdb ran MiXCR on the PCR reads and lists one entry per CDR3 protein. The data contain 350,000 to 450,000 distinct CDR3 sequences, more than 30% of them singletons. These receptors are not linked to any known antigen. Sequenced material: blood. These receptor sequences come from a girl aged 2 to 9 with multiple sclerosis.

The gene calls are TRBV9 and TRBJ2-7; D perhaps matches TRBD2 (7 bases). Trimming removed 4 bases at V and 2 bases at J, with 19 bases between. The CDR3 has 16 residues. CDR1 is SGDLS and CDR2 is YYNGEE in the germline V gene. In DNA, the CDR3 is TGTGCCAGCAGCTCAGGAGGGGGGGAGAGCGCCTACGAGCAGTACTTC. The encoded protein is CASSSGGGESAYEQYF.

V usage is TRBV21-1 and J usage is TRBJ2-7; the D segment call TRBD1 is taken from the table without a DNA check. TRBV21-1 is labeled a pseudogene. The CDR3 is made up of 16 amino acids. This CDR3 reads CASSKGGRVINYEQYF. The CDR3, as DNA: TGTGCCAGCAGCAAAGGGGGCAGGGTTATTAACTACGAGCAGTACTTC.

The CDR3, as DNA: TGCGCCAGCAGACTTGAGACATCTTCCTACGAGCAGTACTTC. Its protein is CASRLETSSYEQYF. This chain joins TRBV5-1 and TRBJ2-7, with D hard to call. CDR3 length: 14 residues. The germline V gene has CDR1 SGHRS and CDR2 YFSETQ. V shed 5 bases and J shed 1 base, with 13 bases lying between them. Based on the CDR3 plus reference TRBV5-1 and TRBJ2-7, the full variable domain is KAGVTQTPRYLIKTRGQQVTLSCSPISGHRSVSWYQQTPGQGLQFLFEYFSETQRNKGNFPGRFSGRQFSNSRSEMNVSTLELGDSALYLCASRLETSSYEQYFGPGTRLTVT.

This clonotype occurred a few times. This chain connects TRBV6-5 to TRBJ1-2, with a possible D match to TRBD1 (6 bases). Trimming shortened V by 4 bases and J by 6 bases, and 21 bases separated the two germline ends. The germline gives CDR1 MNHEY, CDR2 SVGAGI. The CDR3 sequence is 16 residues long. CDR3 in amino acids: CASSSEGHLERNGYTF. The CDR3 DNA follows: TGTGCCAGCAGTTCCGAGGGACATCTGGAACGCAATGGCTACACCTTC.

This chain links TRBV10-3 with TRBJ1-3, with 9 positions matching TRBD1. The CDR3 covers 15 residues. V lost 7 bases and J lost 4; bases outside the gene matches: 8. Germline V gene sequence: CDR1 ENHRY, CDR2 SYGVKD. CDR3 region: CAIKSAGTGGNTIYF. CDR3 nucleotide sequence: TGTGCCATCAAATCCGCCGGGACAGGGGGAAACACCATATATTTT.

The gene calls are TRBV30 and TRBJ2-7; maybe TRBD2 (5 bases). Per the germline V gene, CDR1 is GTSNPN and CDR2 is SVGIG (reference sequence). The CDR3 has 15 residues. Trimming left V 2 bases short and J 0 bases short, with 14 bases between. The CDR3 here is CAWSRVLSGSYEQYF. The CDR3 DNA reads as TGTGCCTGGAGTAGGGTACTAAGCGGCTCCTACGAGCAGTACTTC.

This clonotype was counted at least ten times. The CDR3 DNA reads as TGTGCCAGCAGTACTAGCGGGAGCCCCACCAATGAGCAGTTCTTC. This translates into CASSTSGSPTNEQFF. The chain employs TRBV12-3 or TRBV12-4 and TRBJ2-1; TRBD2 agrees at 11 bases. J was trimmed by 6 bases and V by 5 bases; bases with no gene match: 6. CDR3 length: 15 residues.

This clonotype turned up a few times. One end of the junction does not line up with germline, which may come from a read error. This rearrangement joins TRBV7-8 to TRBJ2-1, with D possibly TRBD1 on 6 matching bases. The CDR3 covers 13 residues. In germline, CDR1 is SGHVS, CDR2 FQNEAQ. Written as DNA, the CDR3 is TGTGCCAGCAGCGGGACACGCAAAGATGAGCGGTTCTTC. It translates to CASSGTRKDERFF.

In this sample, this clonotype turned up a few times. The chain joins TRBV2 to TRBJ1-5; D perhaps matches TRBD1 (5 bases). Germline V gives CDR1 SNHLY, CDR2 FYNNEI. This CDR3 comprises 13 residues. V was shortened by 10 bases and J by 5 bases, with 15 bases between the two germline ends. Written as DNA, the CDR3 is TGTGCCACCAATAAGGAAGGGGATCAGCCCCAGCATTTT. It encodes CATNKEGDQPQHF.

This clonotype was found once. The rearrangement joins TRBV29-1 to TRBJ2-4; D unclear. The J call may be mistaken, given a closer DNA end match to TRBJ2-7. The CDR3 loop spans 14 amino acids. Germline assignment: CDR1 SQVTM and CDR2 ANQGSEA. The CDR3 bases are TGCAGCGTTGTTCACGGTGGGAACTCCTACGAGCAGTACTTC. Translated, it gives CSVVHGGNSYEQYF.

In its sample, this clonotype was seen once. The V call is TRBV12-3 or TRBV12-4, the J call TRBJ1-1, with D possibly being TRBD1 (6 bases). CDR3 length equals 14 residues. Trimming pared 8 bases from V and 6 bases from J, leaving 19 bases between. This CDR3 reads CASQNRGGLAEAFF. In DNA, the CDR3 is TGTGCCAGCCAAAATCGGGGGGGGCTCGCTGAAGCTTTCTTT.

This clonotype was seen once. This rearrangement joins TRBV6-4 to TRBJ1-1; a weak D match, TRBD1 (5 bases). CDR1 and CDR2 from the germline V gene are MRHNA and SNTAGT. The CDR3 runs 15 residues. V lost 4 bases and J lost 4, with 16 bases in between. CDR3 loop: CASSGGRGIGTEAFF. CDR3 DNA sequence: TGTGCCAGCAGTGGGGGACGGGGAATCGGCACTGAAGCTTTCTTT.

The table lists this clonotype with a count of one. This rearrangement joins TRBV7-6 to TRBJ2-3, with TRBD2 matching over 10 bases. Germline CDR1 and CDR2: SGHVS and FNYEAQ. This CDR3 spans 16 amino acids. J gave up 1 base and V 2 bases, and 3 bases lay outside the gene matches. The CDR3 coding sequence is TGTGCCAGCAGCTTATTTACTAGCGGGGGCACAGATACGCAGTATTTT. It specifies CASSLFTSGGTDTQYF.

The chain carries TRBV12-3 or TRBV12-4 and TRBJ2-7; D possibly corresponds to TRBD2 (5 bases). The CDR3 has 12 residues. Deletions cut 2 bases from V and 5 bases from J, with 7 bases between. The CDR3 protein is CASSLRGNEQYF. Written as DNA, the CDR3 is TGTGCCAGCAGTTTAAGAGGGAACGAGCAGTACTTC.

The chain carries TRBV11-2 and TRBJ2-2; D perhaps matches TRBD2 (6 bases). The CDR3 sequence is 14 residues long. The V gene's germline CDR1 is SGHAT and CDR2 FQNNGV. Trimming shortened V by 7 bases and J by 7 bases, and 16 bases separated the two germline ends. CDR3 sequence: CASMVGGGHGELFF. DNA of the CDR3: TGTGCCAGCATGGTGGGAGGTGGTCACGGGGAGCTGTTTTTT.

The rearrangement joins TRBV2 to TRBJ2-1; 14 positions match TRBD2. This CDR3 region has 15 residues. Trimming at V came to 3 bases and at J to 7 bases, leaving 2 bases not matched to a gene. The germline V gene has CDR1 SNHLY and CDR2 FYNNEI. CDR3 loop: CASSEGLAGENEQFF. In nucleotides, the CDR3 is TGTGCCAGCAGTGAGGGACTAGCGGGAGAAAATGAGCAGTTCTTC.

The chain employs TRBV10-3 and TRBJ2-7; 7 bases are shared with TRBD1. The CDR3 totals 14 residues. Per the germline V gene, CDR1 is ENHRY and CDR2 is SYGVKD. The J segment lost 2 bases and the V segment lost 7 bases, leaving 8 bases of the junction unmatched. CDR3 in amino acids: CAIKGTELAYEQYF. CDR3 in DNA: TGTGCCATCAAGGGGACAGAACTTGCCTACGAGCAGTACTTC.

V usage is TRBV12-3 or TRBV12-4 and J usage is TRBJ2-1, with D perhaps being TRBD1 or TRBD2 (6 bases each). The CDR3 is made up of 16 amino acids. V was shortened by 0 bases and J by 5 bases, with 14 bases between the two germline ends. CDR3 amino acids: CASSLAWGLANNEQFF. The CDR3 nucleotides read TGTGCCAGCAGTTTAGCGTGGGGGCTAGCGAACAATGAGCAGTTCTTC.

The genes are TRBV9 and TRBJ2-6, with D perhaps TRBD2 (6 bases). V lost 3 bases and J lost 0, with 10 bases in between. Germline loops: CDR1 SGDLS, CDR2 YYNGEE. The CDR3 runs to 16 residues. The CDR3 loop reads CASSASEGSGANVLTF. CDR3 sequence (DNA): TGTGCCAGCAGCGCTAGCGAGGGCTCTGGGGCCAACGTCCTGACTTTC.

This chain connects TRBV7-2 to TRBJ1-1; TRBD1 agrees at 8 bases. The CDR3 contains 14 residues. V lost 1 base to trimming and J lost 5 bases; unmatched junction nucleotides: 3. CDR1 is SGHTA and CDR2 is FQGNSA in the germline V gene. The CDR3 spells CASSLGTGPTEAFF. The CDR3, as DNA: TGTGCCAGCAGCTTAGGGACAGGGCCAACTGAAGCTTTCTTT.